This T cell receptor beta chain derives from a study of metastatic and nonmetastatic thyroid tumors. Study overall: Repertoire comparison spanned blood and tumor or nodule tissue of malignant and benign thyroid patients. Whole-study results and caveats: Versus benign nodules, malignant thyroid tumors reportedly had significantly higher TCR beta diversity, in blood and tumor.

Original data processing: The distant-metastasis classifier for papillary thyroid cancer was built from CDR3 differences across clinicopathological groups. With MiXCR, TCRdb called clones anew from the PCR reads. The V and J calls come from TCRdb's annotation, not from the publication. The repertoire holds roughly 71,000 clones, with around 20% as singletons. Germline CDR1 is SNHLY and CDR2 is FYNNEI. The V gene end was trimmed by 5 bases and the J gene end by 5 bases; junction bases not matched to a gene: 3. CDR3 length: 13 residues. Patients were all untreated before their thyroid surgery. This clone was counted ten times or more. Its antigen is not known.

This TCR was sampled from a female donor with papillary thyroid cancer or a benign thyroid nodule (not recorded which). Some clones in this sample may be carry-over from other donors' samples. Sequencing used blood. This chain joins TRBV2 and TRBJ2-7, with TRBD1 matching over 10 bases. The CDR3 region has the DNA TGTGCCAGCAGTTGGGACAGGGGCCACGAGCAGTACTTC. It is translated as CASSWDRGHEQYF.